This TCR beta chain was obtained from a study of T cell changes during pregnancy in multiple sclerosis. Generated by immunoSEQ multiplex PCR, the TCRdb table keeps only in-frame clones and is missing some. The data contain roughly 100,000 clones, approximately 89% of them singletons. Trimming shortened V by 4 bases and J by 0 bases, and 12 bases separated the two germline ends. Germline V CDR1 and CDR2: MGHRA, YSYEKL. The CDR3 contains 15 residues. This sequence originates from a female donor with multiple sclerosis, enrolled in a pregnancy study. Source: peripheral blood, taken after pregnancy. The rearrangement links TRBV4-1 to TRBJ1-2; D possibly corresponds to TRBD1 (5 bases). CDR3 loop: CASSLSGGANYGYTF. The CDR3 coding sequence is TGCGCCAGCAGCCTGAGTGGGGGGGCTAACTATGGCTACACCTTC.